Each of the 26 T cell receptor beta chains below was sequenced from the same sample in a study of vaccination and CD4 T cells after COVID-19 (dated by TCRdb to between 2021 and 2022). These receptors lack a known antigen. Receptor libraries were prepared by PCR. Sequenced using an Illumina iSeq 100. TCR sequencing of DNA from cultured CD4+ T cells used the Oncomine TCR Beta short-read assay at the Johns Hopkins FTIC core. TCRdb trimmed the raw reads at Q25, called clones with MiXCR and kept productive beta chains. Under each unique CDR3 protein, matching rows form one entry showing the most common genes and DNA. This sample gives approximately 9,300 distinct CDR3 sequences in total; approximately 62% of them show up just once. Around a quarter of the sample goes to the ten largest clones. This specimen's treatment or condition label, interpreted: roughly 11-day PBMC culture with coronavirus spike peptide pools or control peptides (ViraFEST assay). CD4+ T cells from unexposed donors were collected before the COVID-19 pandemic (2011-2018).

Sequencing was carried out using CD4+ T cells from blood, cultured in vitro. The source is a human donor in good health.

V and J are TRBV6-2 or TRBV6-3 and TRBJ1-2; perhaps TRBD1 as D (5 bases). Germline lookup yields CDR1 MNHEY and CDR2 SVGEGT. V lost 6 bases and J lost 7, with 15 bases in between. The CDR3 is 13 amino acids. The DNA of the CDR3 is TGTGCCAGCAGCCCCATCGGGACCGGTGGCTACACCTTC. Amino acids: CASSPIGTGGYTF.

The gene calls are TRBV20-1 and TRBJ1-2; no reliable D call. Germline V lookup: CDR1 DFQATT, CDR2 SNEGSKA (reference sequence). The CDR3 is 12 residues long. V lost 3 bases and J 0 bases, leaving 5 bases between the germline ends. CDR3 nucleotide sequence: TGCAGTGCTAGTACAGCTAACTATGGCTACACCTTC. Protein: CSASTANYGYTF.

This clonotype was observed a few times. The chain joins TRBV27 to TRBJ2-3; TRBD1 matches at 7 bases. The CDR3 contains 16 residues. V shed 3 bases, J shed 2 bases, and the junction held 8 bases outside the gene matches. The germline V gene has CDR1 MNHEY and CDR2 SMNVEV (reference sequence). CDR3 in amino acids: CASSLDPGTVTDTQYF. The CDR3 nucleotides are TGTGCCAGCAGTTTGGACCCCGGGACAGTCACAGATACGCAGTATTTT.

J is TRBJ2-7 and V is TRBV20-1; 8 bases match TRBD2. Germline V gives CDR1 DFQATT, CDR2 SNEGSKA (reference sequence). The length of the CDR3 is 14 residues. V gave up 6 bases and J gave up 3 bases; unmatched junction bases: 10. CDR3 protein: CSAMSGGGNYEQYF. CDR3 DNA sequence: TGCAGTGCAATGAGCGGGGGAGGAAACTACGAGCAGTACTTC.

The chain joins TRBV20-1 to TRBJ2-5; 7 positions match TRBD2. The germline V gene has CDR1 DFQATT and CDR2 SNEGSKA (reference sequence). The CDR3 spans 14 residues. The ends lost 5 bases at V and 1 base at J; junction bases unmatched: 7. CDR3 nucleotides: TGCAGTGCTGTGGGCGGGGGAGGCCAAGAGACCCAGTACTTC. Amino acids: CSAVGGGGQETQYF.

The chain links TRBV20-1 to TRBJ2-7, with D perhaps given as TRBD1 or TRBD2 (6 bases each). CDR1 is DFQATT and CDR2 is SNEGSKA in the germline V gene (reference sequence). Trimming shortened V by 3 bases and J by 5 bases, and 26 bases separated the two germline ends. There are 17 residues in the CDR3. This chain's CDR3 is CSASGYAGTRGGNEQYF. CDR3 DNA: TGCAGTGCTAGTGGTTATGCGGGGACAAGGGGTGGCAACGAGCAGTACTTC.

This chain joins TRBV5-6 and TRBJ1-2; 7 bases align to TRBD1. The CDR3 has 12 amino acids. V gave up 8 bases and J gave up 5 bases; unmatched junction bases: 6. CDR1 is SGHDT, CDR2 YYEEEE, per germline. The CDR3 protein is CASRRGGYGYTF. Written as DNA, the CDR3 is TGTGCCAGTCGCAGGGGGGGGTATGGCTACACCTTC.

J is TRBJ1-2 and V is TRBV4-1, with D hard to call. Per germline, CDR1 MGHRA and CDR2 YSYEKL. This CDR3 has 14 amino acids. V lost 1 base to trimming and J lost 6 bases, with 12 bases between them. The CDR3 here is CASSQASSYDGYTF. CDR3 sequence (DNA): TGCGCCAGCAGCCAAGCATCCAGCTACGATGGCTACACCTTC.

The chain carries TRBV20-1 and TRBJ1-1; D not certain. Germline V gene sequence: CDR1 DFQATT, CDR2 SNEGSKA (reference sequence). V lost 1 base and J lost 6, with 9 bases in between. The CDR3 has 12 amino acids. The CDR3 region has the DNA TGCAGTGCTAGAGCCTGGGGTGCTGAAGCTTTCTTT. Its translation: CSARAWGAEAFF.

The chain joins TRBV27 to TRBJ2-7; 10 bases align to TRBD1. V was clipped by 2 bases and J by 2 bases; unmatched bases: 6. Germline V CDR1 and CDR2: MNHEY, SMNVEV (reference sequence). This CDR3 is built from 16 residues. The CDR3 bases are TGTGCCAGCAGTTTAGAGGGCGGGACAGGGGCCTACGAGCAGTACTTC. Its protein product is CASSLEGGTGAYEQYF.

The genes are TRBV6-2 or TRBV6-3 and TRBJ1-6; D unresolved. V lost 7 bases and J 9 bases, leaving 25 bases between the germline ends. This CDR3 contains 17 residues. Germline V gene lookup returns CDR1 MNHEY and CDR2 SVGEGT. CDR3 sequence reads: CASTGKAWGWRGSPLHF. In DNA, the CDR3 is TGTGCCAGCACCGGAAAAGCGTGGGGATGGAGAGGTTCACCCCTCCACTTT.

The CDR3 DNA follows: TGTGCCAGCAGTTTATTTAAGACAGGACAGAACACTGAAGCTTTCTTT. Amino acids: CASSLFKTGQNTEAFF. V usage is TRBV27 and J usage is TRBJ1-1; perhaps TRBD1 as D (6 bases). The germline V gene has CDR1 MNHEY and CDR2 SMNVEV (reference sequence). V shed 1 base and J shed 1 base, with 13 bases lying between them. The CDR3 sequence is 16 residues long.

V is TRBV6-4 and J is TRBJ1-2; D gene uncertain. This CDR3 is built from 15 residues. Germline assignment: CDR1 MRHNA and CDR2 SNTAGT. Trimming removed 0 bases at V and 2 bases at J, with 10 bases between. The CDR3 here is CASSDSVGLNYGYTF. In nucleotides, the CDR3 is TGTGCCAGCAGTGACTCAGTAGGTCTGAACTATGGCTACACCTTC.

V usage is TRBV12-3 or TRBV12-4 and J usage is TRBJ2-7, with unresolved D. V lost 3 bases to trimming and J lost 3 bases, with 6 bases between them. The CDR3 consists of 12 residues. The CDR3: CASSFGLYEQYF. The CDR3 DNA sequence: TGTGCCAGCAGTTTCGGCCTCTACGAGCAGTACTTC.

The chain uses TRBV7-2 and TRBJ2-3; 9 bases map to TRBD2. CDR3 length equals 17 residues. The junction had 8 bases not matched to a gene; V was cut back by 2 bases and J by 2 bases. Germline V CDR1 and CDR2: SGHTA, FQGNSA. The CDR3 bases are TGTGCCAGCAGCTTAAGTCCTAGCGGGGCACCCACAGATACGCAGTATTTT. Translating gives CASSLSPSGAPTDTQYF.

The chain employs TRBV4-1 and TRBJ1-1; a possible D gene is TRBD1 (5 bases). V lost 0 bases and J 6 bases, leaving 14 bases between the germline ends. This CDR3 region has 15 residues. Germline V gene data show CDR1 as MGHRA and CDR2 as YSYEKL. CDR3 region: CASSQERGLRAEAFF. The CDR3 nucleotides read TGCGCCAGCAGCCAAGAGCGGGGGTTGAGGGCTGAAGCTTTCTTT.

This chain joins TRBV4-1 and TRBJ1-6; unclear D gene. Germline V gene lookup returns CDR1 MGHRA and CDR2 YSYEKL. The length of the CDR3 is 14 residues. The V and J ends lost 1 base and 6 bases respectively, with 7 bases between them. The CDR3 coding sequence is TGCGCCAGCAGCCAAGGAGGTCCTAATTCACCCCTCCACTTT. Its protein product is CASSQGGPNSPLHF.

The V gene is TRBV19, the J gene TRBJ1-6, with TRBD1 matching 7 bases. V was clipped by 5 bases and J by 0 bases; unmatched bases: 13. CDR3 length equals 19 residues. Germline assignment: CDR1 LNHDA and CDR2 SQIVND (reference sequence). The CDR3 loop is CASSHTGQKTYSYNSPLHF. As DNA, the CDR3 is TGTGCCAGTAGTCACACGGGACAGAAGACCTACTCCTATAATTCACCCCTCCACTTT.

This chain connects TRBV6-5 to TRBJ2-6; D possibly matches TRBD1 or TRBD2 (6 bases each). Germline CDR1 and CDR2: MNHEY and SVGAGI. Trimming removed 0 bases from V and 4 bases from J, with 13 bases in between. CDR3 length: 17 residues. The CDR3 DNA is TGTGCCAGCAGTTACTCGAGTAGGGGGGCGGGGGCCAACGTCCTGACTTTC. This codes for CASSYSSRGAGANVLTF.

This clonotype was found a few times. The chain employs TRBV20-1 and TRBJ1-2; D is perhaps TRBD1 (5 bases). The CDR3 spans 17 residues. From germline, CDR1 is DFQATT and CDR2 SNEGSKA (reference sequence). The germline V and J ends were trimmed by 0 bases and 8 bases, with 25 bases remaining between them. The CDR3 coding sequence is TGCAGTGCTAGAGATCAGGTGGAAAGGGGATTGAGGCAGGGCTACACCTTC. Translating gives CSARDQVERGLRQGYTF.

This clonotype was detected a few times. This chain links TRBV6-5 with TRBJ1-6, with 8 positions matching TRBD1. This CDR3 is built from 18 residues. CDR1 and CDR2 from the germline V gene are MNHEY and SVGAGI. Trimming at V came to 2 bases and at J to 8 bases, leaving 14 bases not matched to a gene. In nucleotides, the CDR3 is TGTGCCAGCAGTTACCTAAAAATTGGACAGGGCGCTTATTCACCCCTCCACTTT. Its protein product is CASSYLKIGQGAYSPLHF.

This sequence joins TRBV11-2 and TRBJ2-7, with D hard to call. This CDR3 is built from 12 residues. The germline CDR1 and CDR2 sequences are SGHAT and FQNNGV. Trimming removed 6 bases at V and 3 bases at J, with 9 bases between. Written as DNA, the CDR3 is TGTGCCAGCAGTTTACAGTTCTACGAGCAGTACTTC. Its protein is CASSLQFYEQYF.

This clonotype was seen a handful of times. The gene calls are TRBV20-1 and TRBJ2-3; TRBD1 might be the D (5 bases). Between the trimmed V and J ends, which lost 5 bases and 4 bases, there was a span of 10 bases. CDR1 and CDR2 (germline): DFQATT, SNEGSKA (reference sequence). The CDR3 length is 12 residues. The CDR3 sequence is CSAGAAADTQYF. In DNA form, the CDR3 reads TGCAGTGCTGGGGCGGCCGCAGATACGCAGTATTTT.

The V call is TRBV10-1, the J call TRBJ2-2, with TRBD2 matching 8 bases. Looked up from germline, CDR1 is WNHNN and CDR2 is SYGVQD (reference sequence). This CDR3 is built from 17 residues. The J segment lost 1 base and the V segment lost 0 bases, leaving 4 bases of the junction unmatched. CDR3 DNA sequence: TGCGCCAGCAGTGAGTCCCTTCTAGCGGGGAACACCGGGGAGCTGTTTTTT. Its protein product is CASSESLLAGNTGELFF.

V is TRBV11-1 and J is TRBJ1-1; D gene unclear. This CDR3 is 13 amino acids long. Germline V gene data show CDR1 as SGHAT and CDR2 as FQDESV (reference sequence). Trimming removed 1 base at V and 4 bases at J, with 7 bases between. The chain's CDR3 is CASSLGSPTEAFF. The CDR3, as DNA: TGTGCCAGCAGCTTAGGCAGCCCCACTGAAGCTTTCTTT. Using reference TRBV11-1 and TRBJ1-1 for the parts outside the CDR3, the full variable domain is EAEVAQSPRYKITEKSQAVAFWCDPISGHATLYWYRQILGQGPELLVQFQDESVVDDSQLPKDRFSAERLKGVDSTLKIQPAELGDSAMYLCASSLGSPTEAFFGQGTRLTVV.

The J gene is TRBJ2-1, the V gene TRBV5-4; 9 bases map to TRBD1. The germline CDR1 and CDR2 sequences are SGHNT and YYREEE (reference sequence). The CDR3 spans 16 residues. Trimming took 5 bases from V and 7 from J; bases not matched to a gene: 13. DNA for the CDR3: TGTGCCAGCAGTGTTTTGGGGACAGGGACGGAAAATGAGCAGTTCTTC. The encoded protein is CASSVLGTGTENEQFF.